The clone carrying this T cell receptor beta chain was counted ten times or more. V dropped 0 bases and J dropped 4; count of bases not matched to a gene: 9. This CDR3 contains 18 residues. Looked up from germline, CDR1 is MNHEY and CDR2 is SVGEGT. The sample comes from a study of T cells in Graves' hyperthyroidism and ophthalmopathy. Using RNA transcripts as the source, TCR beta CDR3 regions were amplified. TCR CDR3 underwent first-round RT-PCR with the HTBI primer set. TCRdb redid the calling of the multiplex PCR reads with MiXCR, one entry per CDR3 protein. The table lists hundreds of thousands of distinct CDR3 sequences, 24% of them singletons.

The sequence came from a woman between 40 and 55 years old with Graves' ophthalmopathy. This sequence joins TRBV6-2 or TRBV6-3 and TRBJ2-2; 9 nucleotides align to TRBD1. The sample comprised blood. CDR3 protein: CASSYSRDRATFTGELFF. The DNA for the CDR3 is TGTGCCAGCAGTTACTCGAGGGACAGGGCGACGTTCACCGGGGAGCTGTTTTTT.